One and the same sample provided the 20 T cell receptor beta chains below, sequenced in a study of shared clonotypes between healthy human individuals. TCRdb's table, derived via immunoSEQ multiplex PCR, lists solely in-frame clones and lacks some. The data contain under 1,900,000 clones, approximately 98.5% of them singletons. The material sequenced was naive CD4+ T cells sorted from blood. Subset indicated: CD45RA+ positively selected. All receptors derive from a man aged 30 to 45 in good health.

The chain employs TRBV9 and TRBJ1-3; D not resolved. The V end was cut by 2 bases, the J end by 0 bases, with 9 bases between. The CDR3 is made up of 15 amino acids. From germline, CDR1 is SGDLS and CDR2 YYNGEE. CDR3 loop: CASSVSWSSGNTIYF. The CDR3 DNA follows: TGTGCCAGCAGCGTTTCCTGGAGCTCTGGAAACACCATATATTTT.

The chain links TRBV9 to TRBJ2-5, with 8 bases aligning to TRBD2. This CDR3 comprises 15 residues. With V trimmed by 4 bases and J by 5 bases, 10 bases remained unmatched. CDR1 and CDR2 from the germline V gene are SGDLS and YYNGEE. The CDR3 DNA follows: TGTGCCAGCAGCTTTACCGGGACTAGTGGGGAGACCCAGTACTTC. It codes for CASSFTGTSGETQYF.

V usage is TRBV9 and J usage is TRBJ2-7, with D unclear. The CDR3 spans 14 residues. V was clipped by 4 bases and J by 1 base, with 12 bases between them. Germline CDR1 reads SGDLS; CDR2 reads YYNGEE. Here the CDR3 DNA reads TGTGCCAGCAGCCCGACTGGTATGTCCTACGAGCAGTACTTC. It specifies CASSPTGMSYEQYF.

This clone turned up a few times. Other DNA sequences in this specimen translate into the identical CDR3. J is TRBJ2-5 and V is TRBV18; D gene uncertain. Between the trimmed V and J ends, which lost 2 bases and 1 base, there was a span of 2 bases. The germline V gene encodes CDR1 KGHSH and CDR2 LQKENI. The CDR3 length is 12 residues. As DNA, the CDR3 is TGTGCCAGCTCACCAGCCCAAGAGACCCAGTACTTC. Its protein product is CASSPAQETQYF.

As for this clone: This same CDR3 is encoded by further DNA sequences in the sample. This rearrangement joins TRBV20-1 to TRBJ2-1; D unresolved. The CDR3 sequence is 10 residues long. Germline lookup yields CDR1 DFQATT and CDR2 SNEGSKA (reference sequence). V lost 6 bases and J lost 6, with 6 bases in between. CDR3: CSAGFNEQFF. DNA of the CDR3: TGCAGTGCAGGGTTCAATGAGCAGTTCTTC.

This chain links TRBV28 with TRBJ1-2; TRBD1 aligns across 8 bases. The CDR3 contains 14 residues. J lost 5 bases, V lost 4 bases, and 6 bases had no gene match. Germline V gene data show CDR1 as MDHEN and CDR2 as SYDVKM. The CDR3 sequence is CASSSQGVVYGYTF. Written as DNA, the CDR3 is TGTGCCAGCAGTTCACAGGGGGTAGTTTATGGCTACACCTTC.

The chain recombines TRBV10-3 with TRBJ2-3; TRBD1 aligns across 8 bases. This CDR3 is built from 14 residues. Germline CDR1 reads ENHRY; CDR2 reads SYGVKD. Trimming removed 6 bases from V and 2 bases from J; junction bases left unmatched: 4. For the CDR3, the DNA is TGTGCCATCAGCGGACAGGGTTTCACAGATACGCAGTATTTT. Translation gives CAISGQGFTDTQYF.

The chain combines TRBV18 with TRBJ2-3; maybe TRBD1 (5 bases). From germline, CDR1 is KGHSH and CDR2 LQKENI. With 2 bases removed from V and 0 bases from J, the gap between germline ends came to 12 bases. CDR3 length: 16 residues. Here the CDR3 reads CASSPISGASTDTQYF. CDR3 nucleotide sequence: TGTGCCAGCTCACCAATCAGTGGGGCCAGCACAGATACGCAGTATTTT.

The count of this clone is one. The chain uses TRBV2 and TRBJ2-1, with TRBD1 identical over 10 bases. The length of the CDR3 is 14 residues. Germline V gene data show CDR1 as SNHLY and CDR2 as FYNNEI. The J segment lost 6 bases and the V segment lost 4 bases, leaving 3 bases of the junction unmatched. The CDR3 is CASSGQGAFNEQFF. CDR3 sequence (DNA): TGTGCCAGCAGTGGACAGGGGGCTTTCAATGAGCAGTTCTTC.

This chain links TRBV5-1 with TRBJ2-3, with D possibly matching TRBD2 (5 bases). CDR3 length: 13 amino acids. The ends were cut back, 5 bases at V and 4 bases at J, with 11 bases in the middle. Germline V gives CDR1 SGHRS, CDR2 YFSETQ. The CDR3 nucleotides are TGCGCCAGCAGTTTTTATAGCGCAGATACGCAGTATTTT. The encoded protein is CASSFYSADTQYF.

The rearrangement links TRBV6-5 to TRBJ1-2; no clear D gene. Trimming removed 5 bases from V and 5 bases from J, with 18 bases in between. This CDR3 has 15 residues. Germline CDR1 reads MNHEY; CDR2 reads SVGAGI. The CDR3 sequence is CASSNGRGRSYGYTF. The CDR3 region has the DNA TGTGCCAGCAGTAACGGGAGAGGAAGGTCGTATGGCTACACCTTC.

The V call is TRBV6-5, the J call TRBJ2-3; weak D call: TRBD1 (5 bases). The CDR3 runs 11 residues. Trimming shortened V by 7 bases and J by 9 bases, and 11 bases separated the two germline ends. Germline CDR1 and CDR2: MNHEY and SVGAGI. This CDR3 is CASMLGVTQYF. CDR3 in DNA: TGTGCCAGCATGCTAGGGGTCACGCAGTATTTT.

The CDR3 protein is CASSHRTGAYGYTF. The CDR3 bases are TGTGCCAGCAGCCATAGGACAGGGGCCTATGGCTACACCTTC. The chain uses TRBV14 and TRBJ1-2; 9 bases map to TRBD1. The CDR3 sequence is 14 residues long. Germline V gene sequence: CDR1 SGHDN, CDR2 FVKESK. V lost 3 bases, J lost 4 bases, and 3 bases stayed unmatched.

V gene TRBV7-2 combines with J gene TRBJ1-2, with 7 bases matching TRBD1. CDR1 and CDR2 (germline): SGHTA, FQGNSA. CDR3 length: 15 residues. V trimming: 0 bases; J trimming: 0 bases; junction bases outside the gene matches: 1. This chain's CDR3 is CASSLATGPNYGYTF. CDR3 sequence (DNA): TGTGCCAGCAGCTTAGCGACAGGGCCTAACTATGGCTACACCTTC.

The chain is built from TRBV29-1 and TRBJ2-1; 11 bases fit TRBD2. The CDR3 is 15 residues long. From germline, CDR1 is SQVTM and CDR2 ANQGSEA. V dropped 3 bases and J dropped 4; count of bases not matched to a gene: 5. The CDR3 spells CSVETSGIPYNEQFF. DNA for the CDR3: TGCAGCGTTGAGACTAGCGGGATCCCTTACAATGAGCAGTTCTTC.

The genes are TRBV27 and TRBJ2-7, with D perhaps TRBD1 or TRBD2 (5 bases each). This CDR3 spans 15 amino acids. The V end lost 8 bases, the J end lost 3 bases, and 20 bases lay between the germline ends. The germline V gene encodes CDR1 MNHEY and CDR2 SMNVEV (reference sequence). DNA of the CDR3: TGTGCCAGCTCTGACCCGTGGGACGGAATCTACGAGCAGTACTTC. Encoded protein: CASSDPWDGIYEQYF.

V is TRBV11-2 and J is TRBJ2-1, with TRBD2 matching over 8 bases. Germline CDR1 is SGHAT and CDR2 is FQNNGV. J was trimmed by 1 base and V by 6 bases; bases with no gene match: 8. CDR3 length: 16 amino acids. CDR3 sequence reads: CASRPISGKSYNEQFF. CDR3 coding DNA: TGTGCCAGCAGACCGATTAGCGGGAAATCCTACAATGAGCAGTTCTTC.

J is TRBJ2-3 and V is TRBV5-1; 7 nucleotides align to TRBD2. Germline V gives CDR1 SGHRS, CDR2 YFSETQ. Losses at the gene ends were 3 bases for V and 1 base for J; bases not matched to a gene: 8. There are 16 residues in the CDR3. CDR3 sequence reads: CASSSGFSGGTDTQYF. The CDR3 DNA reads TGCGCCAGCAGCTCGGGTTTCAGCGGGGGCACAGATACGCAGTATTTT.

The chain uses TRBV20-1 and TRBJ1-1; D call uncertain. V was shortened by 6 bases and J by 8 bases, with 13 bases between the two germline ends. Germline CDR1 and CDR2: DFQATT and SNEGSKA (reference sequence). The CDR3 runs to 11 residues. The CDR3 here is CSANNRGEAFF. The CDR3 DNA reads as TGCAGTGCGAATAACCGGGGAGAAGCTTTCTTT.

The chain recombines TRBV5-1 with TRBJ2-7, with TRBD1 matching 12 bases. With V trimmed by 4 bases and J by 4 bases, 6 bases remained unmatched. The CDR3 is made up of 15 amino acids. Germline assignment: CDR1 SGHRS and CDR2 YFSETQ. This chain's CDR3 is CASSKGTGGGYEQYF. Here the CDR3 DNA reads TGCGCCAGCAGCAAAGGGACAGGGGGCGGTTACGAGCAGTACTTC.